Listed below are T cell receptor beta chains from one sample, sequenced in a study of T cell responses to AZD1222 COVID-19 vaccine. Measured with immunoSEQ multiplex PCR; TCRdb has only the in-frame clones, and not every one. The table lists over 120,000 clones, 93% of them singletons, with about 5.1% in the top ten. Sequencing was performed on peripheral blood, taken on day 0 of AZD1222 vaccination. The receptors derive from an adult in good health. The CDR3 runs from the conserved cysteine through the conserved F or W. A D gene is named only where the DNA matches it firmly. Size tells how often a clone was seen (once, few, many) or the class of an expanded clone, and some rows leave it out.

CDR3: CASSSLRASNQPQHF; DNA: TGTGCCAGCAGTTCCCTCCGGGCTAGCAATCAGCCCCAGCATTTT; D: .; size: .; V: TRBV27; J: TRBJ1-5
CDR3: CATSRGSRDTDTQYF; DNA: TGTGCCACCAGCAGAGGGTCCAGAGACACAGATACGCAGTATTTT; D: .; size: .; V: TRBV15; J: TRBJ2-3
CDR3: CASSLLNTEAFF; DNA: TGTGCCAGCAGTTTACTGAACACTGAAGCTTTCTTT; D: .; size: once; V: TRBV28; J: TRBJ1-1
CDR3: CAISTGYEQYF; DNA: TGTGCCATCAGCACTGGGTACGAGCAGTACTTC; D: .; size: .; V: TRBV10-3; J: TRBJ2-7
CDR3: CASGLGQGYQPQHF; DNA: TGTGCTAGTGGTTTGGGACAGGGTTATCAGCCCCAGCATTTT; D: TRBD1; size: .; V: TRBV12-5; J: TRBJ1-5
CDR3: CAISLAGSNNEQFF; DNA: TGTGCCATCAGTTTAGCGGGCTCAAACAATGAGCAGTTCTTC; D: TRBD2; size: .; V: TRBV10-3; J: TRBJ2-1
CDR3: CASRGTGFDQPQHF; DNA: TGTGCCAGTAGGGGGACAGGGTTTGATCAGCCCCAGCATTTT; D: TRBD1; size: .; V: TRBV19; J: TRBJ1-5
CDR3: CASSQEQGARSPLHF; DNA: TGCGCCAGCAGCCAAGAACAGGGGGCGAGATCACCCCTCCACTTT; D: TRBD1; size: .; V: TRBV4-1; J: TRBJ1-6
CDR3: CASSRDRGEGNSPLHF; DNA: TGTGCCAGCAGCCGGGACAGGGGTGAGGGGAATTCACCCCTCCACTTT; D: TRBD1; size: .; V: TRBV11-1; J: TRBJ1-6
CDR3: CASSPGEALGSEAFF; DNA: TGTGCCAGCTCACCAGGCGAGGCCCTCGGCTCTGAAGCTTTCTTT; D: .; size: .; V: TRBV18; J: TRBJ1-1
CDR3: CASSLAGTSSGNTIYF; DNA: TGCGCCAGCAGCTTGGCCGGGACAAGCTCTGGAAACACCATATATTTT; D: .; size: .; V: TRBV5-1; J: TRBJ1-3
CDR3: CASSFSGTLTDTQYF; DNA: TGTGCCAGCAGTTTTAGCGGAACTCTGACAGATACGCAGTATTTT; D: .; size: .; V: TRBV28; J: TRBJ2-3
CDR3: CASSNNPAPGDRLHF; DNA: TGTGCCAGCAGCAACAACCCAGCCCCCGGGGACCGGCTCCACTTT; D: .; size: once; V: TRBV7-9; J: TRBJ1-6
CDR3: CASSLFVTQPRLTYGYTF; DNA: TGTGCCAGCAGCCTCTTTGTGACGCAACCGAGGCTAACTTATGGCTACACCTTC; D: .; size: .; V: TRBV5-8; J: TRBJ1-2
CDR3: CASSLGGTEYNEQFF; DNA: TGTGCCAGCAGCTTAGGAGGGACGGAATACAATGAGCAGTTCTTC; D: .; size: .; V: TRBV7-9; J: TRBJ2-1
CDR3: CASTRDIYSNQPQHF; DNA: TGCGCCAGCACTCGGGACATTTATAGCAATCAGCCCCAGCATTTT; D: .; size: .; V: TRBV10-2; J: TRBJ1-5
CDR3: CASSLEPPSGTQETQYF; DNA: TGTGCCAGCAGCTTAGAACCCCCTAGCGGGACGCAAGAGACCCAGTACTTC; D: TRBD2; size: .; V: TRBV11-2; J: TRBJ2-5
CDR3: CASSLSAGELNIQYF; DNA: TGTGCCAGCAGTTTATCGGCAGGAGAGTTGAACATTCAGTACTTC; D: .; size: .; V: TRBV28; J: TRBJ2-4
CDR3: CASSLRGTEMTGELFF; DNA: TGCGCCAGCAGCCTCCGCGGGACAGAGATGACCGGGGAGCTGTTTTTT; D: .; size: .; V: TRBV5-1; J: TRBJ2-2
CDR3: CASSGGAGGLNEQFF; DNA: TGTGCCAGCAGTGGTGGGGCAGGGGGTTTGAATGAGCAGTTCTTC; D: TRBD1; size: once; V: TRBV25-1; J: TRBJ2-1
CDR3: CASRRASGNTIYF; DNA: TGTGCCAGCCGACGGGCCTCTGGAAACACCATATATTTT; D: .; size: .; V: TRBV27; J: TRBJ1-3
CDR3: CASSLDRATYEQYF; DNA: TGTGCCAGCAGTTTAGACAGGGCTACCTACGAGCAGTACTTC; D: TRBD1; size: .; V: TRBV27; J: TRBJ2-7
CDR3: CASNRDRGNTEAFF; DNA: TGTGCCAGCAACCGGGACAGGGGGAACACTGAAGCTTTCTTT; D: TRBD1; size: .; V: TRBV6-5; J: TRBJ1-1
CDR3: CASSLFDETYEQYF; DNA: TGTGCCAGCAGCTTATTCGACGAAACCTACGAGCAGTACTTC; D: .; size: .; V: TRBV7-8; J: TRBJ2-7
CDR3: CASSPGTGTYEQYF; DNA: TGCGCCAGCAGCCCCGGGACAGGGACCTACGAGCAGTACTTC; D: TRBD1; size: .; V: TRBV5-1; J: TRBJ2-7
CDR3: CASSQGVPVNNSPLHF; DNA: TGTGCCAGCAGCCAAGGGGTTCCAGTTAATAATTCACCCCTCCACTTT; D: .; size: .; V: TRBV3-1/TRBV3-2; J: TRBJ1-6
CDR3: CASTLQGAPYNEQFF; DNA: TGTGCCAGCACCCTTCAGGGGGCCCCCTACAATGAGCAGTTCTTC; D: TRBD1; size: .; V: TRBV2; J: TRBJ2-1
CDR3: CSVDRRTSGRIMDEQFF; DNA: TGCAGCGTTGACCGCCGGACTAGCGGGAGGATCATGGATGAGCAGTTCTTC; D: TRBD2; size: .; V: TRBV29-1; J: TRBJ2-1
CDR3: CAITPEEHQPQHF; DNA: TGTGCCATCACCCCGGAGGAGCATCAGCCCCAGCATTTT; D: .; size: few; V: TRBV10-3; J: TRBJ1-5
CDR3: CASSYSSYSLGNEQYF; DNA: TGTGCCAGCAGTTACTCCTCCTACTCCCTAGGCAACGAGCAGTACTTC; D: .; size: few; V: TRBV6-5; J: TRBJ2-7
CDR3: CSVEKGGGRSDEQFF; DNA: TGCAGCGTTGAAAAGGGTGGCGGGAGGAGTGACGAGCAGTTCTTC; D: TRBD2; size: .; V: TRBV29-1; J: TRBJ2-1
CDR3: CASSINRVANGYTF; DNA: TGTGCCAGTAGTATTAACAGGGTCGCGAATGGCTACACCTTC; D: .; size: .; V: TRBV19; J: TRBJ1-2
CDR3: CASSLGQVRDTQYF; DNA: TGTGCCAGCAGTTTAGGACAGGTTCGGGATACGCAGTATTTT; D: TRBD1; size: .; V: TRBV28; J: TRBJ2-3
CDR3: CASSDSLGKGGYTF; DNA: TGTGCCAGTAGCGATAGCCTGGGAAAGGGCGGCTACACCTTC; D: .; size: .; V: TRBV19; J: TRBJ1-2
CDR3: CASSLDGIQNTEAFF; DNA: TGTGCCAGCAGCTTAGATGGCATACAGAACACTGAAGCTTTCTTT; D: .; size: .; V: TRBV7-9; J: TRBJ1-1
CDR3: CASSFGIAGSTDTQYF; DNA: TGTGCCAGCAGCTTCGGGATAGCGGGGAGCACAGATACGCAGTATTTT; D: TRBD2; size: .; V: TRBV7-2; J: TRBJ2-3
CDR3: CAWSTRGGKETQYF; DNA: TGTGCCTGGAGTACCAGGGGAGGCAAAGAGACCCAGTACTTC; D: .; size: .; V: TRBV30; J: TRBJ2-5
CDR3: CASSETSGQETQYF; DNA: TGTGCCAGTAGTGAGACTAGCGGCCAAGAGACCCAGTACTTC; D: TRBD2; size: .; V: TRBV19; J: TRBJ2-5
CDR3: CASSLSSPGSSGNTIYF; DNA: TGTGCCAGCAGTTTATCGAGTCCGGGATCCTCTGGAAACACCATATATTTT; D: .; size: .; V: TRBV27; J: TRBJ1-3
CDR3: CASSKGADTQYF; DNA: TGTGCCAGCAGCAAAGGGGCAGATACGCAGTATTTT; D: .; size: .; V: TRBV21-1; J: TRBJ2-3
CDR3: CASSATRRTEAFF; DNA: TGTGCCAGTAGTGCCACCAGGAGAACTGAAGCTTTCTTT; D: .; size: .; V: TRBV19; J: TRBJ1-1
CDR3: CASSTGTGVTGNEQFF; DNA: TGCGCCAGCAGCACCGGGACAGGGGTTACGGGGAATGAGCAGTTCTTC; D: TRBD1; size: .; V: TRBV5-1; J: TRBJ2-1
CDR3: CAWSRGPSEAFF; DNA: TGTGCCTGGAGTAGGGGACCGAGTGAAGCTTTCTTT; D: .; size: .; V: TRBV30; J: TRBJ1-1
CDR3: CASSYRQGGTEAFF; DNA: TGCGCCAGCAGTTATAGACAGGGGGGCACTGAAGCTTTCTTT; D: TRBD1; size: .; V: TRBV10-1; J: TRBJ1-1
CDR3: CASSFTSSYEQYF; DNA: TGTGCCAGCAGCTTTACCTCCTCCTACGAGCAGTACTTC; D: .; size: few; V: TRBV5-6; J: TRBJ2-7